These 22 T cell receptor beta chains were sequenced from one sample in a study of cytotoxic CD8 clonotypes in ibrutinib-treated CLL. Method: immunoSEQ multiplex PCR; TCRdb's copy keeps in-frame clones and lacks some. Altogether approximately 84,000 clones are present, about four fifths being singletons, with the ten largest covering more than 4.5%. Sequenced material: PBMCs, taken after 12 months of ibrutinib treatment. Source of these receptors: a human donor with chronic lymphocytic leukemia.

This chain links TRBV7-3 with TRBJ2-3; D is tentatively TRBD1 or TRBD2 (5 bases each). The germline V gene encodes CDR1 SGHTA and CDR2 FQGTGA. The V gene lost 5 bases and the J gene lost 2 bases, with 11 bases spanning the gap. The CDR3 contains 14 residues. The CDR3 reads CASSPRDHTDTQYF. The CDR3 region has the DNA TGTGCCAGCAGCCCCCGGGACCACACAGATACGCAGTATTTT. Variable domain in full (rest from reference TRBV7-3 and TRBJ2-3): GAGVSQTPSNKVTEKGKYVELRCDPISGHTALYWYRQSLGQGPEFLIYFQGTGAADDSGLPNDRFFAVRPEGSVSTLKIQRTERGDSAVYLCASSPRDHTDTQYFGPGTRLTVL.

CDR3 nucleotides: TGCGCCAGCAGCCAAGATCGGCTAGCGGGCATTCAGTACTTC. Amino acid sequence: CASSQDRLAGIQYF. The chain has TRBV4-3 and TRBJ2-4; 8 bases are a match to TRBD2. The V gene end was trimmed by 0 bases and the J gene end by 9 bases; junction bases not matched to a gene: 4. CDR3 size: 14 residues. Per the germline V gene, CDR1 is LGHNA and CDR2 is YSLEER.

The chain couples TRBV7-2 to TRBJ2-7; D is tentatively TRBD1 or TRBD2 (6 bases each). V dropped 3 bases and J dropped 2 bases, with 14 bases sitting between them. The CDR3 has 15 residues. Germline V gene lookup returns CDR1 SGHTA and CDR2 FQGNSA. CDR3 in DNA: TGTGCCAGCAGCTTTGGTTCACGGGGGCCCTACGAGCAGTACTTC. This codes for CASSFGSRGPYEQYF.

Only a few counts were recorded for this clone. Other DNA sequences from this sample encode an identical CDR3 as well. The chain carries TRBV18 and TRBJ2-5, with a possible D match to TRBD1 (6 bases). This CDR3 region has 14 residues. CDR1 and CDR2 from the germline V gene are KGHSH and LQKENI. Trimming took 3 bases from V and 2 from J, leaving 10 bases between them. CDR3 sequence: CASSPGQTQETQYF. The CDR3 region has the DNA TGTGCCAGCTCACCCGGACAGACACAAGAGACCCAGTACTTC.

The V and J genes are TRBV7-3 and TRBJ2-3; 7 nucleotides align to TRBD2. The V and J ends lost 3 bases and 1 base, in that order; junction bases with no gene match: 13. Per the germline V gene, CDR1 is SGHTA and CDR2 is FQGTGA. CDR3 size: 18 residues. In DNA, the CDR3 is TGTGCCAGCAGCTTGAGAGGGGAGGGGATTCTTCGCACAGATACGCAGTATTTT. Residues: CASSLRGEGILRTDTQYF. Variable domain in full (rest from reference TRBV7-3 and TRBJ2-3): GAGVSQTPSNKVTEKGKYVELRCDPISGHTALYWYRQSLGQGPEFLIYFQGTGAADDSGLPNDRFFAVRPEGSVSTLKIQRTERGDSAVYLCASSLRGEGILRTDTQYFGPGTRLTVL.

The rearrangement links TRBV10-3 to TRBJ2-3; 7 nucleotides align to TRBD1. CDR3 length: 15 residues. Unmatched junction bases numbered 8, after V lost 3 bases and J lost 5 bases. The germline V gene has CDR1 ENHRY and CDR2 SYGVKD. The CDR3 DNA is TGTGCCATCAGTGACACAGGGGCAAGAGGAGATACGCAGTATTTT. It is translated as CAISDTGARGDTQYF.

The table lists this clone with a count of one. The J gene is TRBJ1-4, the V gene TRBV28, with unresolved D. CDR1 and CDR2 from the germline V gene are MDHEN and SYDVKM. Trimming shortened V by 7 bases and J by 7 bases, and 16 bases separated the two germline ends. The CDR3 extends over 14 amino acids. CDR3: CASMVAADGEKLFF. CDR3 DNA: TGTGCCAGCATGGTCGCGGCCGACGGTGAAAAACTGTTTTTT.

This sequence joins TRBV4-2 and TRBJ1-3, with D perhaps TRBD1 (6 bases). CDR1 and CDR2 from the germline V gene are LGHNA and YNFKEQ. The CDR3 runs 14 residues. V was trimmed by 8 bases and J by 3 bases, leaving 14 bases between them. Written as DNA, the CDR3 is TGTGCCAGCGCTACACAGGGCATTGGAAACACCATATATTTT. Residues: CASATQGIGNTIYF.

This chain uses TRBV6-5 with TRBJ2-7; 8 bases are a match to TRBD1. V was pared by 5 bases and J by 5 bases, with 8 bases of the junction left unmatched. The CDR3 spans 14 residues. CDR1 and CDR2 (germline): MNHEY, SVGAGI. The CDR3 coding sequence is TGTGCCAGCAGTCCCGGACAGGGCGGAGACGAGCAGTACTTC. Residues: CASSPGQGGDEQYF.

The chain combines TRBV30 with TRBJ1-5; D not certain. V gave up 2 bases and J gave up 5 bases, with 10 bases separating them. Germline CDR1 GTSNPN, CDR2 SVGIG (reference sequence). CDR3 length: 13 amino acids. In DNA, the CDR3 is TGTGCCTGGAGTTTGGCAGATTATCAGCCCCAGCATTTT. It is translated as CAWSLADYQPQHF.

This clone was seen more than once but under ten times. The chain combines TRBV27 with TRBJ2-5, with no clear D. Trimming took 6 bases from V and 2 from J, leaving 13 bases between them. The CDR3 loop spans 14 amino acids. CDR1 is MNHEY and CDR2 is SMNVEV in the germline V gene (reference sequence). The CDR3 DNA follows: TGTGCCAGCAGCAACCACCGGGCGCAAGAGACCCAGTACTTC. Amino acid sequence: CASSNHRAQETQYF.

The chain carries TRBV2 and TRBJ2-5; 12 bases map to TRBD2. With V trimmed by 6 bases and J by 5 bases, 7 bases remained unmatched. CDR1 and CDR2 from the germline V gene are SNHLY and FYNNEI. The CDR3 runs to 15 residues. The CDR3 nucleotides are TGTGCCAGCAGGGAAACCGGACTAGCGGGGGAGACCCAGTACTTC. Amino acid sequence: CASRETGLAGETQYF. Drawing the rest from reference TRBV2 and TRBJ2-5, the complete variable domain is EPEVTQTPSHQVTQMGQEVILRCVPISNHLYFYWYRQILGQKVEFLVSFYNNEISEKSEIFDDQFSVERPDGSNFTLKIRSTKLEDSAMYFCASRETGLAGETQYFGPGTRLLVL.

The sample holds one count of this clone. The same CDR3 also results from other DNA sequences found in this sample. This sequence joins TRBV18 and TRBJ2-3, with D hard to call. This CDR3 region has 12 residues. From germline, CDR1 is KGHSH and CDR2 LQKENI. The V and J ends lost 3 bases and 2 bases respectively, with 3 bases between them. DNA of the CDR3: TGTGCCAGCTCACCCCCCACAGATACGCAGTATTTT. It is translated as CASSPPTDTQYF. The variable domain in full, with the rest retrieved from reference TRBV18 and TRBJ2-3, is NAGVMQNPRHLVRRRGQEARLRCSPMKGHSHVYWYRQLPEEGLKFMVYLQKENIIDESGMPKERFSAEFPKEGPSILRIQQVVRGDSAAYFCASSPPTDTQYFGPGTRLTVL.

This rearrangement joins TRBV30 to TRBJ2-7; a weak D match, TRBD1 (6 bases). The V and J ends lost 2 bases and 3 bases respectively, with 14 bases between them. This CDR3 region has 14 residues. The germline gives CDR1 GTSNPN, CDR2 SVGIG (reference sequence). DNA for the CDR3: TGTGCCTGGAGTCCAACAGGGTACGGCTACGAGCAGTACTTC. This encodes CAWSPTGYGYEQYF.

V is TRBV28 and J is TRBJ2-1; D perhaps matches TRBD2 (5 bases). There are 17 residues in the CDR3. The germline V gene encodes CDR1 MDHEN and CDR2 SYDVKM. V was shortened by 7 bases and J by 0 bases, with 19 bases between the two germline ends. The CDR3 spells CASTLAGVGSSYNEQFF. The CDR3 nucleotides read TGTGCCAGCACCCTAGCCGGGGTCGGAAGCTCCTACAATGAGCAGTTCTTC.

This rearrangement joins TRBV11-2 to TRBJ1-2; 8 positions agree with TRBD1. This CDR3 is built from 14 residues. Germline V gene sequence: CDR1 SGHAT, CDR2 FQNNGV. The V and J ends lost 6 bases and 8 bases, in that order; junction bases with no gene match: 11. DNA for the CDR3: TGTGCCAGCAGTTTCATGACAGGGGAAGCGGGCTACACCTTC. This encodes CASSFMTGEAGYTF. The full variable domain, in which reference TRBV11-2 and TRBJ1-2 provide the parts outside the CDR3, is EAGVAQSPRYKIIEKRQSVAFWCNPISGHATLYWYQQILGQGPKLLIQFQNNGVVDDSQLPKDRFSAERLKGVDSTLKIQPAKLEDSAVYLCASSFMTGEAGYTFGSGTRLTVV.

The chain combines TRBV5-8 with TRBJ2-5, with D perhaps being TRBD1 or TRBD2 (5 bases each). This CDR3 spans 15 amino acids. V lost 3 bases, J lost 9 bases, and 21 bases lay in between. CDR1 and CDR2 from the germline V gene are SGHTS and YDEGEE. This CDR3 is CASSSLRGRPLAQYF. The CDR3 DNA is TGTGCCAGCAGCTCCCTCCGGGGCAGGCCTTTGGCCCAGTACTTC.

The rearrangement uses TRBV20-1 and TRBJ2-7; D may be TRBD1 (5 bases). Germline V gene data show CDR1 as DFQATT and CDR2 as SNEGSKA (reference sequence). The CDR3 length is 11 residues. The CDR3 region is CRARDSYEQYF. The CDR3 region has the DNA TGCAGGGCCAGGGACTCCTACGAGCAGTACTTC.

V is TRBV18 and J is TRBJ1-1; D uncertain. The CDR3 is made up of 12 amino acids. Germline V lookup: CDR1 KGHSH, CDR2 LQKENI. The ends were cut back, 1 base at V and 5 bases at J, with 5 bases in the middle. The CDR3 DNA follows: TGTGCCAGCTCACCACGTCATACTGAAGCTTTCTTT. Encoded protein: CASSPRHTEAFF. The variable domain in full, completed from reference TRBV18 and TRBJ1-1, reads NAGVMQNPRHLVRRRGQEARLRCSPMKGHSHVYWYRQLPEEGLKFMVYLQKENIIDESGMPKERFSAEFPKEGPSILRIQQVVRGDSAAYFCASSPRHTEAFFGQGTRLTVV.

DNA of the CDR3: TGTGCCAGCAGCCGCCGACTAGCGGGTTTCACAGATACGCAGTATTTT. Protein sequence: CASSRRLAGFTDTQYF. The chain couples TRBV11-3 to TRBJ2-3; 10 bases map to TRBD2. Germline CDR1 reads SGHNT; CDR2 reads YENEEA. V lost 5 bases, J lost 2 bases, and 7 bases stayed unmatched. This CDR3 has 16 residues.

The chain links TRBV6-1 to TRBJ1-4; 12 bases match TRBD1. Germline V lookup: CDR1 MNHNS, CDR2 SASEGT. V shed 2 bases, J shed 3 bases, and the junction held 7 bases outside the gene matches. The CDR3 contains 18 residues. The CDR3 DNA reads TGTGCCAGCAGTGAACGGGACAGGGGGCGCGGGGCTAATGAAAAACTGTTTTTT. Translation gives CASSERDRGRGANEKLFF.

The V call is TRBV13, the J call TRBJ2-2; D call uncertain. The CDR3 totals 11 residues. Per the germline V gene, CDR1 is PRHDT and CDR2 is FYEKMQ (reference sequence). V lost 5 bases, J lost 8 bases, and 6 bases lay in between. CDR3 sequence reads: CASSRGGELFF. CDR3 DNA sequence: TGTGCCAGCAGCCGCGGTGGGGAGCTGTTTTTT.